These T cell receptor beta chains were read from a single sample in a study of T cell responses to AZD1222 COVID-19 vaccine. Sequencing used immunoSEQ multiplex PCR; TCRdb keeps in-frame clones, though not all of them. Of about 150,000 clones in the sample, approximately 92% were seen once. The specimen was peripheral blood, collected 28 days after the second AZD1222 dose. These receptors were obtained from an adult who received the AZD1222 COVID-19 vaccine. CDR3s include the opening cysteine and the closing phenylalanine or tryptophan. D genes are given only for firm matches. A clone size is listed for some rows: how often the clone was seen (once, few, many), or a class if it is expanded.

j_gene,v_gene,d_gene,abundance,CDR3nt,CDR3aa
TRBJ2-1,TRBV27,-,once,TGTGCCAGCAGTTTGGGCACGAATGAGCAGTTCTTC,CASSLGTNEQFF
TRBJ2-2,TRBV18,TRBD2,-,TGTGCCAGCTCAGTGGCCCTAGCGGGAGTCGGGGCCGGGGAGCTGTTTTTT,CASSVALAGVGAGELFF
TRBJ2-5,TRBV7-9,-,-,TGTGCCAGCGCGGGTTTCCGATTCCAAGAGACCCAGTACTTC,CASAGFRFQETQYF
TRBJ1-1,TRBV2,-,-,TGTGCCAGCAGTGCATTACGTTGGGCTGAAGCTTTCTTT,CASSALRWAEAFF
TRBJ2-2,TRBV28,-,-,TGTGCCAGCAGTTTCTGGGGTCCGAACACCGGGGAGCTGTTTTTT,CASSFWGPNTGELFF
TRBJ2-2,TRBV4-3,TRBD2,-,TGCGCCAGCAGCCGTACAACGGGACTAGCGATAGCCGGGGAGCTGTTTTTT,CASSRTTGLAIAGELFF
TRBJ2-3,TRBV24-1,-,-,TGTGCCACCAGTGATTCTAGACAGTCGTCTAGCACAGATACGCAGTATTTT,CATSDSRQSSSTDTQYF
TRBJ1-4,TRBV11-3,TRBD1,-,TGTGCCAGCAGGAAAGGACAGGGGACTAATGAAAAACTGTTTTTT,CASRKGQGTNEKLFF
TRBJ2-7,TRBV19,-,-,TGTGCCAGTACCATAGCTCTTTTAAGGGCCGGCGGGCAAGTTTACGAGCAGTACTTC,CASTIALLRAGGQVYEQYF
TRBJ2-7,TRBV5-1,-,few,TGCGCCAGCAGCTTGGAGGCTAGTGAAACCTACGAGCAGTACTTC,CASSLEASETYEQYF
TRBJ2-7,TRBV7-6,TRBD2,-,TGTGCCAGCAGCTTAGCGTCCGTGGGAGGGACCTACGAGCAGTACTTC,CASSLASVGGTYEQYF
TRBJ2-1,TRBV6-5,-,-,TGTGCCAGCACCGGGGGCCTCCACAGTGAGCAGTTCTTC,CASTGGLHSEQFF
TRBJ2-3,TRBV19,TRBD2,-,TGTGCCAGTAGTCCTCTGTCTAGCGGGAGGGCGGGCACAGATACGCAGTATTTT,CASSPLSSGRAGTDTQYF
TRBJ1-6,TRBV13,-,-,TGTGCCAGCAGCTTAGGCCTGGGGGACCGTAATTCACCCCTCCACTTT,CASSLGLGDRNSPLHF
TRBJ1-5,TRBV4-3,-,-,TGCGCCAGCAGCCGTCACAAGGATCCTAATCAGCCCCAGCATTTT,CASSRHKDPNQPQHF
TRBJ2-7,TRBV7-2,TRBD1,few,TGTGCCAGCAGCGAAAACAGGGGGCCCTACGAGCAGTACTTC,CASSENRGPYEQYF
TRBJ2-7,TRBV19,TRBD1,-,TGTGCCAGTGGCCCGACAGGGTCCTACGAGCAGTACTTC,CASGPTGSYEQYF
TRBJ2-1,TRBV10-3,-,few,TGTGCCATCAGTGAGACACCCAGGGATGAGCAGTTCTTC,CAISETPRDEQFF
TRBJ2-1,TRBV19,-,-,TGTGCCAGTAGTATTGGAGTGTACAATGAGCAGTTCTTC,CASSIGVYNEQFF
TRBJ1-3,TRBV6-5,-,-,TGTGCCGCCTGGAATGGAAACACCATATATTTT,CAAWNGNTIYF
TRBJ1-1,TRBV27,-,-,TGTGCCAGCAGTCCAGGACCGTATGAAGCTTTCTTT,CASSPGPYEAFF
TRBJ1-1,TRBV7-9,TRBD1,-,TGTGCCAGCAGCAGGGACAGGGCGGCTGAAGCTTTCTTT,CASSRDRAAEAFF
TRBJ2-3,TRBV28,TRBD2,once,TGTGCCAGCAGTCTTGCGGGGGGGACTAGCACAGATACGCAGTATTTT,CASSLAGGTSTDTQYF
TRBJ2-1,TRBV11-3,-,-,TGTGCCAGCAGCTCGGGACTTGCTTACAATGAGCAGTTCTTC,CASSSGLAYNEQFF
TRBJ1-2,TRBV6-5,TRBD1,-,TGTGCCAGCAGCCCCGCCTTGGACAGGGCTGGCGGCTACACCTTC,CASSPALDRAGGYTF
TRBJ1-3,TRBV28,TRBD1,once,TGTGCCAGCAGTCGAAGGGGGCTGGGTGGAAACACCATATATTTT,CASSRRGLGGNTIYF
TRBJ1-1,TRBV5-1,-,-,TGCGCCAGCAGCTTGGGGAAGAACACTGAAGCTTTCTTT,CASSLGKNTEAFF
TRBJ2-7,TRBV6-2/TRBV6-3,-,-,TGTGCCAGCAGCCCCACTAGGTCCTACGAGCAGTACTTC,CASSPTRSYEQYF
TRBJ1-2,TRBV28,-,-,TGTGCCACCGGAGACAGGATCTATGGCTACACCTTC,CATGDRIYGYTF
TRBJ2-1,TRBV18,TRBD2,-,TGTGCCAGCTCACCACGCGTGGGACTAGCGGGCAATGATGAGCAGTTCTTC,CASSPRVGLAGNDEQFF
TRBJ2-7,TRBV19,-,-,TGTGCCAGTAGTATCACGGCCGCGACAGAGTACGAGCAGTACTTC,CASSITAATEYEQYF
TRBJ2-4,TRBV14,-,-,TGTGCCAGCAGCCACAGGGGAGGTGCCAAAAACATTCAGTACTTC,CASSHRGGAKNIQYF
TRBJ1-6,TRBV5-6,TRBD1,once,TGTGCCAGCAGCTTGGGGGACAGGGATAATTCACCCCTCCACTTT,CASSLGDRDNSPLHF
TRBJ2-1,TRBV5-1,-,-,TGCGCCAGCAGCTTGGGACCCAGCAGGCACGAGCAGTTCTTC,CASSLGPSRHEQFF
TRBJ1-1,TRBV3-1/TRBV3-2,TRBD1,-,TGTGCCAGCAGCCAAGCAGGAGTGGGACAGGATGGTTTCTTT,CASSQAGVGQDGFF
TRBJ2-3,TRBV7-8,TRBD2,-,TGTGCCAGCAGCCCCGCCCGGGGGAGCGGGAGTACAGATACGCAGTATTTT,CASSPARGSGSTDTQYF
TRBJ1-2,TRBV11-3,-,many,TGTGCCAGCAGGCAGGGAGGTGTTGGCTACACCTTC,CASRQGGVGYTF
TRBJ2-7,TRBV7-2,-,-,TGTGCCAGCAGCAGCCGACAGGCCTCCGAGCAGTACTTC,CASSSRQASEQYF
TRBJ1-2,TRBV30,-,-,TGTGCCTGGAGTTCGGGACCAACGGGTGGTGGCTACACCTTC,CAWSSGPTGGGYTF
TRBJ1-1,TRBV25-1,-,-,TGTGCCAGCAGTGAATTGATTACGACTTTCTTT,CASSELITTFF
TRBJ2-5,TRBV10-1,-,-,TGCGCCAGCAGTGAGTCGATGGACAGAGAGACCCAGTACTTC,CASSESMDRETQYF
TRBJ1-4,TRBV5-1,TRBD1,-,TGCGCCAGCAGCCAGACATTCAGGGGGCGCGTTAATGAAAAACTGTTTTTT,CASSQTFRGRVNEKLFF
TRBJ2-1,TRBV10-1,TRBD2,-,TGCGCCAGCAGTGAGTCGCTAGCGGGAATTCATGAGCAGTTCTTC,CASSESLAGIHEQFF
TRBJ1-2,TRBV11-3,TRBD1,-,TGTGCCAGCAGCTTAGAGTCAGGGGGGCAAACCTATGGCTACACCTTC,CASSLESGGQTYGYTF
TRBJ1-3,TRBV6-5,-,-,TGTGCCAGCAGTTACACGTACTCGGGATCTGGAAACACCATATATTTT,CASSYTYSGSGNTIYF
TRBJ1-5,TRBV10-1,-,-,TGCGCCAGCAGTCCCAGGGAAAATAGCAATCAGCCCCAGCATTTT,CASSPRENSNQPQHF
TRBJ1-2,TRBV5-6,-,-,TGTGCCAGCAGCTTGAGGGGGGGCGTAGACTATGGCTACACCTTC,CASSLRGGVDYGYTF
TRBJ1-6,TRBV3-1/TRBV3-2,TRBD1,once,TGTGCCAGCAGCCTCGTCGACAGGGGTGATTCACCCCTCCACTTT,CASSLVDRGDSPLHF